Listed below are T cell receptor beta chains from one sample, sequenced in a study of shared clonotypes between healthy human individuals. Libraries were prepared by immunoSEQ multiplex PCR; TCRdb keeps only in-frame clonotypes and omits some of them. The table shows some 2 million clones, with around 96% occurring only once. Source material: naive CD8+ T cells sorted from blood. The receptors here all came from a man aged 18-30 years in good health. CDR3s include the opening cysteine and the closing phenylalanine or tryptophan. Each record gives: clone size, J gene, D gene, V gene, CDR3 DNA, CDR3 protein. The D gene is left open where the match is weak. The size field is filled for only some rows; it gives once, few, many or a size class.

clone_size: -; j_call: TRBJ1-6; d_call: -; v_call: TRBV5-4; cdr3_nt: TGTGCCAGCAGCTTGGCCAAGGTGGGATCGGGTAATTCACCCCTCCACTTT; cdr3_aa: CASSLAKVGSGNSPLHF
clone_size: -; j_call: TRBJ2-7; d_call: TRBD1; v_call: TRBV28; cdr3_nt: TGTGCCAGCAGCCTGACAGGGACCGAATACGAGCAGTACTTC; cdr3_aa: CASSLTGTEYEQYF
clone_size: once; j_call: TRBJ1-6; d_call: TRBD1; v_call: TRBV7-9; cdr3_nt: TGTGCCAGCAGCTCGGGACAGGGCGGCTCACCCCTCCACTTT; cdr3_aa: CASSSGQGGSPLHF
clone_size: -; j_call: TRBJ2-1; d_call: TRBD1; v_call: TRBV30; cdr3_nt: TGTGCCTGGAGTGGATGGACAGGGGATTCCTACAATGAGCAGTTCTTC; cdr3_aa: CAWSGWTGDSYNEQFF
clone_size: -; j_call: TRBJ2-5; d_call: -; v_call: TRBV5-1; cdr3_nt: TGCGCCAGCAGCGGAGAAGAGACCCAGTACTTC; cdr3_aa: CASSGEETQYF
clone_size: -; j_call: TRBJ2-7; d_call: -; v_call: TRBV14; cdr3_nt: TGTGCCAGCAGCGTCTCCCTCGCAGTGCAGTACTTC; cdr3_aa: CASSVSLAVQYF
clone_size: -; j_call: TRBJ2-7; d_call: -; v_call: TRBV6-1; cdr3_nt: TGTGCCAGCAGTGAAGAAGTAGGGGATGGCTACGAGCAGTACTTC; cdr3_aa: CASSEEVGDGYEQYF
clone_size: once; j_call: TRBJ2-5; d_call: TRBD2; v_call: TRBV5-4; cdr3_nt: TGTGCCAGCAGCCCCTTAGCGGGGGGGCCGGGGGAGACCCAGTACTTC; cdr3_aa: CASSPLAGGPGETQYF
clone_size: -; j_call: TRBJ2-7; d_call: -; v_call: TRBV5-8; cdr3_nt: TGTGCCAGCAGCTTGAACGCGAACTCCTACGAGCAGTACTTC; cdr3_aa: CASSLNANSYEQYF
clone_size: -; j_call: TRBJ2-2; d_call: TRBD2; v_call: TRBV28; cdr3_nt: TGTGCCAGCAGTTTCTTAGCGGGAACCACCGGGGAGCTGTTTTTT; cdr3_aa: CASSFLAGTTGELFF
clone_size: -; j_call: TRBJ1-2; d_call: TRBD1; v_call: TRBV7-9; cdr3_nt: TGTGCCAGCAGCAGCTTCGGGACAGGCCCCGATGGCTACACCTTC; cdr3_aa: CASSSFGTGPDGYTF
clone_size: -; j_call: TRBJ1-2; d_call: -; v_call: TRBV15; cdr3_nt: TGTGCCACCAGTCAGGGACTAGGGGTATATGGCTACACCTTC; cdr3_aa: CATSQGLGVYGYTF
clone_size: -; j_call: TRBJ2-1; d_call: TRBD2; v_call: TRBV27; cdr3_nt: TGTGCCAGCAGTCCCGGGACTAGCGGGGGTGAGCAGTTCTTC; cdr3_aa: CASSPGTSGGEQFF
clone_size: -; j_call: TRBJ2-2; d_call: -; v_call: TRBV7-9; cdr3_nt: TGTGCCAGCAGCTTAGCGGGTCAGAACACCGGGGAGCTGTTTTTT; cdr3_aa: CASSLAGQNTGELFF
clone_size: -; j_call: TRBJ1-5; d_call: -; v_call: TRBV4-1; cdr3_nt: TGCGCCAGCAGCCCCCACAGTGCTGCATGGCAGCCCCAGCATTTT; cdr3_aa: CASSPHSAAWQPQHF
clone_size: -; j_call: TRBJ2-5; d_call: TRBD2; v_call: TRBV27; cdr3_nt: TGTGCCAGCAGCTGGACTAGCGGGAGGAAAGAGACCCAGTACTTC; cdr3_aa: CASSWTSGRKETQYF
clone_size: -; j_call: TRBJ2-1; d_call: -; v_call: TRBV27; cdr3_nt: TGTGCCAGCAGCTCTAGCTCCTACAATGAGCAGTTCTTC; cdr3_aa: CASSSSSYNEQFF
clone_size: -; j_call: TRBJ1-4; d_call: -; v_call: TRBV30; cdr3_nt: TGTGCCTGGAGGGGGCGGGGGAATGAAAAACTGTTTTTT; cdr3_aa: CAWRGRGNEKLFF
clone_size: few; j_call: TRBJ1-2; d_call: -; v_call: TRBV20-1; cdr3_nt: TGCAGTGCTACACAGGAGTATGGCTACACCTTC; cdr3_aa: CSATQEYGYTF
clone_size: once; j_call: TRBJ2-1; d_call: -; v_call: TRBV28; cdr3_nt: TGTGCCAGCTTAAGGGCAGGGTCCTACAATGAGCAGTTCTTC; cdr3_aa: CASLRAGSYNEQFF
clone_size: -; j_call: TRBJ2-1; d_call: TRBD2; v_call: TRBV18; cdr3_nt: TGTGCCAGCTCACCCCCCGGGACTAGCAGGGACAATGAGCAGTTCTTC; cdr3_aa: CASSPPGTSRDNEQFF
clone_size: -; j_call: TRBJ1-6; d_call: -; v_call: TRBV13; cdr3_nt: TGTGCCAGCAGCCCCACGCTGGGGCTCGATTCACCCCTCCACTTT; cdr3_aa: CASSPTLGLDSPLHF
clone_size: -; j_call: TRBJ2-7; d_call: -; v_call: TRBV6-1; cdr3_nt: TGTGCCAGCAGTGAAGGTCGAGCCGGACCCCCCTACGAGCAGTACTTC; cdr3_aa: CASSEGRAGPPYEQYF
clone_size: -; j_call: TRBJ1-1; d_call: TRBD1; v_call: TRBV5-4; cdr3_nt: TGTGCCAGCAGAACGGGACAGTTGAACACTGAAGCTTTCTTT; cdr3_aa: CASRTGQLNTEAFF
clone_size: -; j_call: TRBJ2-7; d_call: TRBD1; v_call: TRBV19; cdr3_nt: TGTGCCAGTAGTTCACCGGGACAGTATCACGAGCAGTACTTC; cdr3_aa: CASSSPGQYHEQYF
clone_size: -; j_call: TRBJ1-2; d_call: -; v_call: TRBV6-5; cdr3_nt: TGTGCCAGCGGGGGGGATTATTCCGGGGACTATGGCTACACCTTC; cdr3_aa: CASGGDYSGDYGYTF
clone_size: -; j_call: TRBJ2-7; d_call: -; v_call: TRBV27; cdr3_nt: TGTGCCAGCAGTTTATTTTCGCGGGCGGAATACGAGCAGTACTTC; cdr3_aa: CASSLFSRAEYEQYF
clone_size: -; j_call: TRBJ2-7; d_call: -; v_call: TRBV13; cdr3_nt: TGTGCCAGCAGCCCGAACCGCGGGATCTCCTACGAGCAGTACTTC; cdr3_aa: CASSPNRGISYEQYF
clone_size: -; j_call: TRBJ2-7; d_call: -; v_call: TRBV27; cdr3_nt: TGTGCCAGCAGTTCCTCGGACGCGGGGTACTCCTACGAGCAGTACTTC; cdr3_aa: CASSSSDAGYSYEQYF
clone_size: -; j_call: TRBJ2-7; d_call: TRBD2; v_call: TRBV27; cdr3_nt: TGTGCCAGCAGTTTAGGATTTCGGACTAGCGGATACGAGCAGTACTTC; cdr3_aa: CASSLGFRTSGYEQYF
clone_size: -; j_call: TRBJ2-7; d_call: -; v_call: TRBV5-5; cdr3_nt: TGTGCCAGCAGCGACATCTCCTACGAGCAGTACTTC; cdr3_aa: CASSDISYEQYF
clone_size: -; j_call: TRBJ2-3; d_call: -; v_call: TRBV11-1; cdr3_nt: TGTGCCAGCAGCTTAACTCGTGGGTCAGACAATAGCACAGATACGCAGTATTTT; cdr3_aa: CASSLTRGSDNSTDTQYF
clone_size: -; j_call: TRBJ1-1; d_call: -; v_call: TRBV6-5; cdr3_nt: TGTGCCAGCAAAGGGCCCCTGAACACTGAAGCTTTCTTT; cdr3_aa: CASKGPLNTEAFF
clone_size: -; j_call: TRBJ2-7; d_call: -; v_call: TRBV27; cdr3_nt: TGTGCCAGCAGTGATGTCACAGGGCGCTACGAGCAGTACTTC; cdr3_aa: CASSDVTGRYEQYF
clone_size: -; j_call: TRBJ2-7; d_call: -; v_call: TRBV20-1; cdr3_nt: TGCAGTGCTAGACACTCCTACGAGCAGTACTTC; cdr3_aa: CSARHSYEQYF
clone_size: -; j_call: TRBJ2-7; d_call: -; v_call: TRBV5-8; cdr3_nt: TGTGCCAGCAGCTTTCGTAGGGAAACCTACGAGCAGTACTTC; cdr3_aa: CASSFRRETYEQYF
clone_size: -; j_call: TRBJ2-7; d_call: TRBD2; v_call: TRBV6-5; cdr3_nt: TGTGCCAGCAGTCACACGGGACTAGTGTACGAGCAGTACTTC; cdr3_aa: CASSHTGLVYEQYF
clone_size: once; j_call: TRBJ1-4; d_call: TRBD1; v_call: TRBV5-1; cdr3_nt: TGCGCCAGCAGCCCGGACAGGTTTGGAACTAATGAAAAACTGTTTTTT; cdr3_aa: CASSPDRFGTNEKLFF
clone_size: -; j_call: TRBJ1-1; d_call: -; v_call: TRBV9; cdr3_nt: TGTGCCAGCAGCCCAACCGGGGACACTGAAGCTTTCTTT; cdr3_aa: CASSPTGDTEAFF
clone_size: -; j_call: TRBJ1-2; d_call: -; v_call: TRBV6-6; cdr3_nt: TGTGCCAGCAGTTACTCTCCGGGGATTGAGGGCTACACCTTC; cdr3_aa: CASSYSPGIEGYTF
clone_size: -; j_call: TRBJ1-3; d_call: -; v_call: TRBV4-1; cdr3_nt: TGCGCCAGCAGCTCGCCAGGGGCGACTATTGGAAACACCATATATTTT; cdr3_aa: CASSSPGATIGNTIYF
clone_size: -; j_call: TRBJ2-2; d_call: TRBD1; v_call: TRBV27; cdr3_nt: TGTGCCAGCAGGAGGGGACAGGGGATGAACACCGGGGAGCTGTTTTTT; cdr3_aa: CASRRGQGMNTGELFF
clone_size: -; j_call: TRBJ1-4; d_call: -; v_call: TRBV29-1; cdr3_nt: TGCAGCGTTTGTTCCAGGGGATCGGGTGAAAAACTGTTTTTT; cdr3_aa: CSVCSRGSGEKLFF
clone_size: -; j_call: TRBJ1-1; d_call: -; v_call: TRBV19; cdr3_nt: TGTGCCAGTAGTATAGGTACGGGGGACACTGAAGCTTTCTTT; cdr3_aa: CASSIGTGDTEAFF
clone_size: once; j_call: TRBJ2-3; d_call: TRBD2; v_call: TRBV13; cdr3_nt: TGTGCCAGCAGCTTCACCGGGGGGGAAACAGATACGCAGTATTTT; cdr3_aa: CASSFTGGETDTQYF
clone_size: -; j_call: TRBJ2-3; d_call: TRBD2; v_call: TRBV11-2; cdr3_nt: TGTGCCAGCAGCGCCCCGCTAGCGGGGGAGCAGTATTTT; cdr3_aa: CASSAPLAGEQYF